Listed here are 9 T cell receptor beta chains from one sample, sequenced in a study of blood T cell repertoires in COVID-19. TCRdb's table, derived via immunoSEQ multiplex PCR, lists solely in-frame clones and lacks some. This sample yields some 230,000 clones, of which around 84% are seen a single time; 5% to 6.5% belongs to the top ten. Sequenced input: peripheral blood. These receptors were collected from a woman between 55 and 75 years old who had recovered from COVID-19.

The rearrangement links TRBV19 to TRBJ1-4; 9 nucleotides agree with TRBD1. Germline assignment: CDR1 LNHDA and CDR2 SQIVND (reference sequence). This CDR3 is built from 17 residues. V lost 1 base, J lost 8 bases, and 11 bases stayed unmatched. CDR3 sequence reads: CASSIGGTGRIKEKLFF. The CDR3 DNA reads as TGTGCCAGTAGTATAGGGGGGACAGGGCGAATTAAAGAAAAACTGTTTTTT.

This rearrangement joins TRBV6-5 to TRBJ1-5, with 8 nucleotides matching TRBD1. Per germline, CDR1 MNHEY and CDR2 SVGAGI. Unmatched junction bases numbered 5, after V lost 10 bases and J lost 0 bases. This CDR3 has 14 residues. The CDR3 nucleotides are TGTGCCACAGGGGGCCGCTATAGCAATCAGCCCCAGCATTTT. Residues: CATGGRYSNQPQHF.

The chain recombines TRBV9 with TRBJ2-3; 8 nucleotides agree with TRBD2. Germline values: CDR1 SGDLS, CDR2 YYNGEE. The CDR3 sequence is 16 residues long. Trimming at V came to 4 bases and at J to 4 bases, leaving 11 bases not matched to a gene. CDR3 loop: CASSPRTQRGSDTQYF. In DNA form, the CDR3 reads TGTGCCAGCAGCCCCAGGACGCAGCGGGGGTCAGATACGCAGTATTTT. The entire variable domain, with the rest obtained from reference TRBV9 and TRBJ2-3, is as follows: DSGVTQTPKHLITATGQRVTLRCSPRSGDLSVYWYQQSLDQGLQFLIQYYNGEERAKGNILERFSAQQFPDLHSELNLSSLELGDSALYFCASSPRTQRGSDTQYFGPGTRLTVL.

The chain joins TRBV5-1 to TRBJ1-3; 7 positions agree with TRBD1. The CDR3 has 18 amino acids. After removal of 2 bases from V and 2 bases from J, the junction contained 13 bases not matched to a gene. In germline, CDR1 is SGHRS, CDR2 YFSETQ. The CDR3 region is CASSFSGFRDSAGNTIYF. CDR3 DNA: TGCGCCAGCAGCTTCTCGGGCTTTCGGGACAGCGCTGGAAACACCATATATTTT. The entire variable domain, with the rest obtained from reference TRBV5-1 and TRBJ1-3, is as follows: KAGVTQTPRYLIKTRGQQVTLSCSPISGHRSVSWYQQTPGQGLQFLFEYFSETQRNKGNFPGRFSGRQFSNSRSEMNVSTLELGDSALYLCASSFSGFRDSAGNTIYFGEGSWLTVV.

The chain combines TRBV5-1 with TRBJ2-3, with D perhaps TRBD2 (6 bases). Trimming left V 5 bases short and J 0 bases short, with 16 bases between. This CDR3 spans 16 amino acids. From germline, CDR1 is SGHRS and CDR2 YFSETQ. In DNA form, the CDR3 reads TGCGCCAGCAGACCCGTCCCCGGGAGCAGCACAGATACGCAGTATTTT. It specifies CASRPVPGSSTDTQYF.

The chain couples TRBV6-5 to TRBJ1-1, with 8 bases lining up with TRBD1. CDR1 and CDR2 from the germline V gene are MNHEY and SVGAGI. V gave up 6 bases and J gave up 5 bases; unmatched junction bases: 5. The CDR3 is 13 residues long. In DNA form, the CDR3 reads TGTGCCAGCAGGAACACAGGGGGAACTGAAGCTTTCTTT. Protein product: CASRNTGGTEAFF.

The chain links TRBV10-1 to TRBJ2-7; possible D gene TRBD2, 5 bases. CDR1 is WNHNN, CDR2 SYGVQD, per germline (reference sequence). Trimming removed 9 bases at V and 2 bases at J, with 8 bases between. CDR3 size: 11 residues. The CDR3 reads CASDGTYEQYF. CDR3 bases: TGCGCCAGTGACGGGACCTACGAGCAGTACTTC.

This rearrangement joins TRBV5-4 to TRBJ2-1; 10 positions match TRBD1. The CDR3 is made up of 15 amino acids. Germline V gene sequence: CDR1 SGHNT, CDR2 YYREEE (reference sequence). J lost 3 bases, V lost 5 bases, and 5 bases had no gene match. The CDR3 DNA reads TGTGCCAGCAGGCCCGGGACAGGGGACTACAATGAGCAGTTCTTC. Translation gives CASRPGTGDYNEQFF.

The chain couples TRBV11-2 to TRBJ2-1; perhaps TRBD2 as D (6 bases). Deletions cut 2 bases from V and 2 bases from J, with 13 bases between. Germline loops: CDR1 SGHAT, CDR2 FQNNGV. The CDR3 totals 16 residues. The CDR3, as DNA: TGTGCCAGCAGCTTACCGGCGGGGATCACCTACAATGAGCAGTTCTTC. It codes for CASSLPAGITYNEQFF.